The source of this T cell receptor beta chain is a study of T-cell memory formation after mild COVID-19. With respect to this clonotype: Its antigen is unknown.

Points from the study as a whole: Of the contracting clones, CD4+ ones lay mainly in CM and EM, and CD8+ ones in EMRA.

Each CDR3 protein gets one entry after TCRdb re-called the 5' RACE reads with MiXCR. The sample consists of over 150,000 distinct CDR3 sequences, around 21% of them appearing once. The CDR3 length is 13 residues. Trimming left V 0 bases short and J 5 bases short, with 8 bases between. The chain employs TRBV12-3 or TRBV12-4 and TRBJ2-7, with D unresolved. Material for sequencing was PBMCs or a T cell subset sorted from them (not recorded which). The TCR was taken from an adult woman who had mild COVID-19 (a few samples of this study predate the infection). Cell type and time point are not known. The CDR3 protein is CASSLALGNEQYF. The CDR3 nucleotides read TGTGCCAGCAGTTTAGCGTTGGGAAACGAGCAGTACTTC.